The 9 T cell receptor beta chains given below trace back to one sample, sequenced in a study of shared clonotypes between healthy human individuals. The assay was immunoSEQ multiplex PCR, and TCRdb's table has in-frame clones only and misses some. The sample contains some 2,100,000 clones, around 95% of which appear only once. Input material: naive CD4+ T cells sorted from blood. Subset meaning: CD45RA+ positively selected. All receptors derive from a man between 18 and 29 years old in good health.

This clone turned up a few times. The V call is TRBV2, the J call TRBJ2-7; 10 nucleotides agree with TRBD2. The germline V gene has CDR1 SNHLY and CDR2 FYNNEI. The CDR3 loop spans 13 amino acids. Trimming took 5 bases from V and 10 from J; bases not matched to a gene: 8. The chain's CDR3 is CASSLSGGLEQYF. CDR3 sequence (DNA): TGTGCCAGCAGTCTTAGCGGGGGGCTTGAACAGTACTTC.

The chain is built from TRBV2 and TRBJ2-3, with 8 bases that match TRBD2. This CDR3 is 13 amino acids long. Unmatched junction bases numbered 6, after V lost 3 bases and J lost 10 bases. Germline CDR1 is SNHLY and CDR2 is FYNNEI. CDR3 sequence (DNA): TGTGCCAGCAGTGAGGCGAGCGGGGGTGCGCAGTATTTT. This encodes CASSEASGGAQYF.

This sequence joins TRBV28 and TRBJ1-2; D remains unclear. The CDR3 runs 12 residues. V gave up 4 bases and J gave up 5 bases, with 8 bases separating them. CDR1 MDHEN and CDR2 SYDVKM come from the germline V gene. CDR3 residues: CASSSSQYGYTF. DNA of the CDR3: TGTGCCAGCAGTTCCTCACAGTATGGCTACACCTTC.

The chain has TRBV4-2 and TRBJ2-1; D tentatively fits TRBD1 or TRBD2 (6 bases each). Trimming shortened V by 4 bases and J by 5 bases, and 18 bases separated the two germline ends. CDR3 length equals 16 residues. Germline loops: CDR1 LGHNA, CDR2 YNFKEQ. The CDR3 loop reads CASSRRERGVNNEQFF. In DNA form, the CDR3 reads TGTGCCAGCAGCCGGCGAGAGAGGGGGGTGAACAATGAGCAGTTCTTC.

The CDR3 bases are TGTGCCAGCAGGGGACAGGTACTTAATTCACCCCTCCACTTT. This sequence encodes CASRGQVLNSPLHF. This rearrangement joins TRBV2 to TRBJ1-6, with 8 bases matching TRBD1. Germline values: CDR1 SNHLY, CDR2 FYNNEI. This CDR3 is built from 14 residues. V was clipped by 6 bases and J by 6 bases; unmatched bases: 4.

This sequence joins TRBV5-6 and TRBJ2-5, with 9 bases that match TRBD1. With V trimmed by 5 bases and J by 5 bases, 13 bases remained unmatched. The CDR3 contains 16 residues. The V gene's germline CDR1 is SGHDT and CDR2 YYEEEE. The CDR3: CASSPKTGGAGETQYF. The CDR3 DNA reads TGTGCCAGCAGTCCTAAAACAGGGGGCGCAGGGGAGACCCAGTACTTC.

Concerning this clone: The junction shows a germline mismatch at one end, possibly a read error. The chain combines TRBV7-7 with TRBJ2-1, with TRBD2 matching 9 bases. Germline V CDR1 and CDR2: SSHAT, FNYEAQ (reference sequence). The CDR3 has 15 residues. The DNA of the CDR3 is TGTGCTAGCAGCGATCAACTAGCGGGCTACAATGAGCAGTTCTTC. Residues: CASSDQLAGYNEQFF.

The chain is built from TRBV7-9 and TRBJ2-2; TRBD2 matches at 14 bases. V was clipped by 4 bases and J by 0 bases; unmatched bases: 4. Germline V gene sequence: CDR1 SEHNR, CDR2 FQNEAQ (reference sequence). This CDR3 is 18 amino acids long. DNA for the CDR3: TGTGCCAGCAGCTCGGGACTAGCGGGGGATGCGAACACCGGGGAGCTGTTTTTT. Its protein is CASSSGLAGDANTGELFF.

This rearrangement joins TRBV6-1 to TRBJ1-6; D call uncertain. This CDR3 has 15 amino acids. Germline V gene sequence: CDR1 MNHNS, CDR2 SASEGT. The V end lost 4 bases, the J end lost 0 bases, and 7 bases lay between the germline ends. The CDR3 DNA sequence: TGTGCCAGCAGTGGGACGGCCTCCTATAATTCACCCCTCCACTTT. Residues: CASSGTASYNSPLHF.